The clone carrying this TCR beta chain was seen only a few times. This sample stems from a study of identical twins. TCRdb independently ran MiXCR on the 5' RACE reads; one entry per CDR3 protein. The profile shows about 240,000 distinct CDR3 sequences, under 12% of them singletons. Per the germline V gene, CDR1 is SGHTA and CDR2 is FQGNSA. The CDR3 sequence is 13 residues long. Trimming pared 2 bases from V and 7 bases from J, leaving 9 bases between. This receptor was taken from a man between 50 and 59 years old in good health. This chain uses TRBV7-2 with TRBJ2-4, with D possibly matching TRBD2 (6 bases). The sequenced material came from memory T cells sorted from blood. This CDR3 is CASSLPGVNIQYF. The CDR3 DNA reads TGTGCCAGCAGCTTACCGGGGGTTAACATTCAGTACTTC.